These 30 T cell receptor beta chains originate from one sample sequenced in a study of T cell repertoires in cytomegalovirus infection. MiXCR was run by TCRdb on the reads, yielding one entry per CDR3 protein. The data show a few hundred thousand distinct CDR3 sequences, around 25% seen once. Their cognate antigens are unknown. The sample consisted of cultured PBMCs, taken from culture after CMV antigen stimulation. The receptors come from a human donor in good health (CMV status not recorded). Some clones in this sample may be carry-over from other donors' samples.

The chain recombines TRBV24-1 with TRBJ2-5, with D possibly being TRBD1 (7 bases). Trimming cost V 6 bases and J 2 bases, with 18 bases left between them. The CDR3 runs to 16 residues. Germline values: CDR1 KGHDR, CDR2 SFDVKD. DNA for the CDR3: TGTGCCACCAGTCAGGGGGGCCAGGGGGAACAAGAGACCCAGTACTTC. It encodes CATSQGGQGEQETQYF.

The chain carries TRBV27 and TRBJ1-2; D not resolved. This CDR3 is 17 amino acids long. Trimming removed 4 bases at V and 7 bases at J, with 25 bases between. Looked up from germline, CDR1 is MNHEY and CDR2 is SMNVEV (reference sequence). This CDR3 reads CASSSTEHDGYVGGYTF. CDR3 bases: TGTGCCAGCAGTTCGACCGAACACGACGGATATGTGGGTGGCTACACCTTC.

The chain uses TRBV5-4 and TRBJ2-3; 7 nucleotides align to TRBD1. J gave up 2 bases and V 4 bases, and 13 bases lay outside the gene matches. In germline, CDR1 is SGHNT, CDR2 YYREEE (reference sequence). The CDR3 spans 17 residues. The DNA of the CDR3 is TGTGCCAGCAGCCTTGACCTTGGACAGGATGTCACAGATACGCAGTATTTT. Residues: CASSLDLGQDVTDTQYF. Drawing the rest from reference TRBV5-4 and TRBJ2-3, the complete variable domain is ETGVTQSPTHLIKTRGQQVTLRCSSQSGHNTVSWYQQALGQGPQFIFQYYREEENGRGNFPPRFSGLQFPNYSSELNVNALELDDSALYLCASSLDLGQDVTDTQYFGPGTRLTVL.

This clonotype was counted between two and nine times. The chain combines TRBV7-2 with TRBJ2-7, with D perhaps assigned TRBD1 or TRBD2 (5 bases each). Germline CDR1 SGHTA, CDR2 FQGNSA. Trimming left V 6 bases short and J 6 bases short, with 9 bases between. The CDR3 is 11 residues long. The chain's CDR3 is CASSGGPEQYF. CDR3 in DNA: TGTGCCAGCAGTGGGGGTCCCGAGCAGTACTTC. Drawing the rest from reference TRBV7-2 and TRBJ2-7, the complete variable domain is GAGVSQSPSNKVTEKGKDVELRCDPISGHTALYWYRQSLGQGLEFLIYFQGNSAPDKSGLPSDRFSAERTGGSVSTLTIQRTQQEDSAVYLCASSGGPEQYFGPGTRLTVT.

The sample holds a few counts of this clonotype. The chain joins TRBV27 to TRBJ1-5, with D unresolved. Looked up from germline, CDR1 is MNHEY and CDR2 is SMNVEV (reference sequence). V was clipped by 1 base and J by 0 bases, with 10 bases between them. The CDR3 is 16 amino acids. The DNA for the CDR3 is TGTGCCAGCAGTTTATTGGCCAGCATTAGCAATCAGCCCCAGCATTTT. It translates to CASSLLASISNQPQHF.

In this sample, this clonotype turned up many times. J is TRBJ2-3 and V is TRBV7-9; D gene uncertain. Trimming pared 5 bases from V and 8 bases from J, leaving 11 bases between. Germline CDR1 and CDR2: SEHNR and FQNEAQ (reference sequence). The CDR3 length is 12 residues. The CDR3 coding sequence is TGTGCCAGCAGCCTGTTGGGCGGTACGCAGTATTTT. This translates into CASSLLGGTQYF.

This chain uses TRBV11-2 with TRBJ2-2, with D possibly called TRBD1 or TRBD2 (6 bases each). Germline V gene sequence: CDR1 SGHAT, CDR2 FQNNGV. The CDR3 runs to 16 residues. V lost 6 bases, J lost 1 base, and 15 bases lay in between. Written as DNA, the CDR3 is TGTGCCAGCAGTTCCGGCGGGACACTGAACACCGGGGAGCTGTTTTTT. Translating it yields CASSSGGTLNTGELFF.

The chain employs TRBV6-2 or TRBV6-3 and TRBJ1-5; perhaps TRBD1 as D (6 bases). V lost 6 bases and J lost 6, with 15 bases in between. The CDR3 is 14 residues long. Germline values: CDR1 MNHEY, CDR2 SVGEGT. The CDR3 DNA follows: TGTGCCAGCAGAACGCCAGGGGAAGCTCAGCCCCAGCATTTT. Its translation: CASRTPGEAQPQHF.

This clonotype was seen many times. The V call is TRBV7-2, the J call TRBJ2-5, with 7 bases lining up with TRBD2. This CDR3 contains 15 residues. From germline, CDR1 is SGHTA and CDR2 FQGNSA. V dropped 5 bases and J dropped 5; count of bases not matched to a gene: 11. CDR3 amino acids: CASSRGESGKETQYF. The CDR3 DNA reads TGTGCCAGCAGCCGAGGAGAGAGCGGGAAGGAGACCCAGTACTTC.

This clonotype has ten or more counts. The chain combines TRBV7-2 with TRBJ2-4, with D possibly TRBD1 on 5 matching bases. Trimming took off 4 bases at V and 0 bases at J, with 10 bases between the two ends. Germline V gene lookup returns CDR1 SGHTA and CDR2 FQGNSA. This CDR3 comprises 15 residues. The CDR3 DNA reads as TGTGCCAGCAGCTCCCAGGGTCTAGCCAAAAACATTCAGTACTTC. Translated: CASSSQGLAKNIQYF.

This chain uses TRBV15 with TRBJ1-1, with a weak D call TRBD1 (6 bases). In germline, CDR1 is LNHNV, CDR2 YYDKDF (reference sequence). CDR3 length: 15 residues. Trimming pared 0 bases from V and 2 bases from J, leaving 10 bases between. The CDR3 nucleotides read TGTGCCACCAGCAGAGAAAGGACAGCAAACACTGAAGCTTTCTTT. As protein: CATSRERTANTEAFF. Filled out from reference TRBV15 and TRBJ1-1, the complete variable domain reads DAMVIQNPRYQVTQFGKPVTLSCSQTLNHNVMYWYQQKSSQAPKLLFHYYDKDFNNEADTPDNFQSRRPNTSFCFLDIRSPGLGDTAMYLCATSRERTANTEAFFGQGTRLTVV.

The gene calls are TRBV6-6 and TRBJ2-3, with 7 bases lining up with TRBD2. The CDR3 runs to 17 residues. Germline V gene sequence: CDR1 MNHNY, CDR2 SVGAGI (reference sequence). Trimming removed 0 bases from V and 7 bases from J; junction bases left unmatched: 13. The CDR3 protein is CASSYSVHGGSGNTQYF. The DNA of the CDR3 is TGTGCCAGCAGTTACTCGGTCCATGGCGGGAGTGGAAATACGCAGTATTTT.

The chain employs TRBV20-1 and TRBJ2-7; TRBD2 might be the D (5 bases). This CDR3 has 13 residues. Germline CDR1 is DFQATT and CDR2 is SNEGSKA (reference sequence). With 4 bases removed from V and 7 bases from J, the gap between germline ends came to 17 bases. The CDR3, as DNA: TGCAGTGCTAACCTGGGAGCGCCACCGGAGCAGTACTTC. Amino acid sequence: CSANLGAPPEQYF.

Only a few counts were recorded for this clonotype. The V gene is TRBV4-3, the J gene TRBJ2-1, with a weak D call TRBD2 (6 bases). V was shortened by 0 bases and J by 3 bases, with 12 bases between the two germline ends. This CDR3 comprises 16 residues. CDR1 is LGHNA, CDR2 YSLEER, per germline. The CDR3 coding sequence is TGCGCCAGCAGCCAAGAGCACCAGACTAGCTACAATGAGCAGTTCTTC. Translating it yields CASSQEHQTSYNEQFF.

This clonotype was observed a handful of times. J is TRBJ2-7 and V is TRBV29-1; D tentatively reads TRBD1 or TRBD2 (5 bases each). V was pared by 6 bases and J by 5 bases, with 17 bases between. The CDR3 totals 13 residues. The germline V gene encodes CDR1 SQVTM and CDR2 ANQGSEA. CDR3 loop: CSVGVRGTHEQYF. For the CDR3, the DNA is TGCAGCGTGGGGGTCCGGGGAACCCACGAGCAGTACTTC.

V gene TRBV18 combines with J gene TRBJ2-1; 8 bases line up with TRBD2. The CDR3 runs 15 residues. V dropped 8 bases and J dropped 2; count of bases not matched to a gene: 8. CDR1 and CDR2 (germline): KGHSH, LQKENI. The DNA of the CDR3 is TGTGCCAGCCGAGCAACGGGACTAGCCTACAATGAGCAGTTCTTC. Amino acids: CASRATGLAYNEQFF.

The DNA for the CDR3 is TGTGCCAGCAGCTCAACCCCGGGACTACTTTCCTATGAGCAGTTCTTC. Protein product: CASSSTPGLLSYEQFF. The genes are TRBV7-3 and TRBJ2-1; 7 positions match TRBD2. This CDR3 has 16 residues. After removal of 4 bases from V and 8 bases from J, the junction contained 14 bases not matched to a gene. CDR1 and CDR2 from the germline V gene are SGHTA and FQGTGA.

The chain carries TRBV11-2 and TRBJ2-3; 7 positions match TRBD2. CDR3 length equals 15 residues. The germline V gene has CDR1 SGHAT and CDR2 FQNNGV. V was clipped by 0 bases and J by 6 bases; unmatched bases: 6. DNA for the CDR3: TGTGCCAGCAGCTTAGAGGCGGGAGATGCGGATACGCAGTATTTT. Translation: CASSLEAGDADTQYF. Complete variable domain (other parts from reference TRBV11-2 and TRBJ2-3): EAGVAQSPRYKIIEKRQSVAFWCNPISGHATLYWYQQILGQGPKLLIQFQNNGVVDDSQLPKDRFSAERLKGVDSTLKIQPAKLEDSAVYLCASSLEAGDADTQYFGPGTRLTVL.

In this sample, this clonotype turned up a few times. The rearrangement joins TRBV7-6 to TRBJ1-1; 8 bases align to TRBD1. CDR1 is SGHVS, CDR2 FNYEAQ, per germline. J gave up 11 bases and V 5 bases, and 7 bases lay outside the gene matches. The CDR3 has 12 residues. This CDR3 is CASSRNRGDAFF. CDR3 bases: TGTGCCAGCAGCCGAAACAGGGGGGATGCTTTCTTT.

The rearrangement uses TRBV28 and TRBJ1-5; D is uncertain. Germline CDR1 reads MDHEN; CDR2 reads SYDVKM. The CDR3 sequence is 13 residues long. The V gene lost 10 bases and the J gene lost 6 bases, with 16 bases spanning the gap. CDR3 amino acids: CATKNSLGQPQHF. The DNA for the CDR3 is TGTGCCACCAAAAATTCGTTAGGTCAGCCCCAGCATTTT.

This chain links TRBV11-2 with TRBJ2-7; tentative D call: TRBD1 (6 bases). Trimming took off 11 bases at V and 5 bases at J, with 22 bases between the two ends. CDR3 size: 14 residues. Germline CDR1 is SGHAT and CDR2 is FQNNGV. CDR3 sequence: CASLQGAGVHEQYV. The CDR3 coding sequence is TGTGCCTCCCTCCAAGGGGCAGGGGTACACGAGCAGTACGTC.

This clonotype was seen more than once but under ten times. The chain links TRBV12-3 or TRBV12-4 to TRBJ2-5; 9 bases match TRBD1. The CDR3 has 16 amino acids. V shed 5 bases and J 1 base; nucleotides not matched to a gene: 8. The DNA of the CDR3 is TGTGCCAGCAGTCCAGACAGGGGGGTATCCCAAGAGACCCAGTACTTC. Protein: CASSPDRGVSQETQYF.

This clonotype was counted ten times or more. The J gene is TRBJ2-3, the V gene TRBV7-2; D unclear. The CDR3 totals 15 residues. The ends were cut back, 6 bases at V and 0 bases at J, with 13 bases in the middle. Germline lookup yields CDR1 SGHTA and CDR2 FQGNSA. This CDR3 reads CASRWVGRSTDTQYF. In nucleotides, the CDR3 is TGTGCCAGCAGATGGGTCGGACGGAGCACAGATACGCAGTATTTT.

This clonotype was counted many times. This CDR3 reads CASTISGTGRNYGYTF. In DNA form, the CDR3 reads TGTGCCAGCACAATTTCGGGGACAGGGAGAAACTATGGCTACACCTTC. The chain links TRBV7-2 to TRBJ1-2, with 9 bases that match TRBD1. CDR1 is SGHTA, CDR2 FQGNSA, per germline. This CDR3 has 16 residues. Trimming at V came to 7 bases and at J to 2 bases, leaving 11 bases not matched to a gene. Filled out from reference TRBV7-2 and TRBJ1-2, the complete variable domain reads GAGVSQSPSNKVTEKGKDVELRCDPISGHTALYWYRQSLGQGLEFLIYFQGNSAPDKSGLPSDRFSAERTGGSVSTLTIQRTQQEDSAVYLCASTISGTGRNYGYTFGSGTRLTVV.

This clonotype was seen only a few times. This chain connects TRBV12-3 or TRBV12-4 to TRBJ2-1, with 8 bases matching TRBD2. This CDR3 spans 16 amino acids. V gave up 4 bases and J gave up 0 bases; unmatched junction bases: 5. CDR3 DNA sequence: TGTGCCAGCAGTTCGGGACTAGAGCTCTCCTACAATGAGCAGTTCTTC. Translating gives CASSSGLELSYNEQFF.

This clonotype was counted ten times or more. The V gene is TRBV12-3 or TRBV12-4, the J gene TRBJ2-1, with TRBD1 matching 10 bases. CDR3 size: 18 residues. Losses at the gene ends were 3 bases for V and 1 base for J; bases not matched to a gene: 9. CDR3: CASSFRDRGLISYNEQFF. DNA for the CDR3: TGTGCCAGCAGTTTCAGGGACAGGGGTCTAATTTCCTACAATGAGCAGTTCTTC.

The chain recombines TRBV5-4 with TRBJ2-3; TRBD2 aligns across 11 bases. The V gene end was trimmed by 0 bases and the J gene end by 9 bases; junction bases not matched to a gene: 6. Germline CDR1 SGHNT, CDR2 YYREEE (reference sequence). The CDR3 length is 15 residues. CDR3 residues: CASSLGTSGSGTQYF. For the CDR3, the DNA is TGTGCCAGCAGCTTGGGTACTAGCGGGAGTGGCACGCAGTATTTT.

This clonotype has more than one count but fewer than ten. This rearrangement joins TRBV7-9 to TRBJ1-2; TRBD1 might be the D (5 bases). V lost 5 bases to trimming and J lost 2 bases, with 12 bases between them. Germline CDR1 SEHNR, CDR2 FQNEAQ (reference sequence). The CDR3 runs to 14 residues. The CDR3 loop is CASSRGRGNYGYTF. The CDR3 coding sequence is TGTGCCAGCAGCCGGGGACGGGGAAACTATGGCTACACCTTC. The full variable domain, in which reference TRBV7-9 and TRBJ1-2 provide the parts outside the CDR3, is DTGVSQNPRHKITKRGQNVTFRCDPISEHNRLYWYRQTLGQGPEFLTYFQNEAQLEKSRLLSDRFSAERPKGSFSTLEIQRTEQGDSAMYLCASSRGRGNYGYTFGSGTRLTVV.

The chain recombines TRBV12-5 with TRBJ2-2; 12 bases match TRBD1. The CDR3 totals 18 residues. V lost 1 base to trimming and J lost 5 bases; unmatched junction nucleotides: 8. CDR1 and CDR2 (germline): LGHNT, FRNRAP. In DNA form, the CDR3 reads TGTGCTAGTGGTTTGGCAGCTGGGACAGGGGGCCGAACCGGGGAGCTGTTTTTT. Its protein is CASGLAAGTGGRTGELFF.

The chain employs TRBV7-4 and TRBJ2-4; 8 bases are a match to TRBD2. CDR1 is SGHVT, CDR2 SQSDAQ, per germline. CDR3 size: 16 residues. V gave up 2 bases and J gave up 1 base; unmatched junction bases: 4. CDR3 amino acids: CASSLPGRGAKNIQYF. The CDR3 DNA follows: TGTGCCAGCAGCTTACCCGGGAGGGGGGCCAAAAACATTCAGTACTTC.